These T cell receptor beta chains were read from a single sample in a study of long-term antiretroviral therapy in people with HIV. Repertoires were generated with immunoSEQ multiplex PCR, while TCRdb's copy carries only in-frame clones and drops some. The sample lists 20,000 to 30,000 clones; 85% were seen once. The sequenced sample was unsorted PBMCs, obtained 2.3 years after starting antiretroviral therapy. The source is a man aged 40-49 years with HIV. Each CDR3 is given with its conserved first and last residue. Each record gives: V gene, D gene, J gene, CDR3 protein. The D gene is left open where the match is weak.

v_gene: TRBV6-5
d_gene: NA
j_gene: TRBJ2-5
CDR3aa: CASSKQGRSQETQYF

v_gene: TRBV11-2
d_gene: TRBD2
j_gene: TRBJ2-1
CDR3aa: CASSLPLAGGPVNEQFF

v_gene: TRBV4-1
d_gene: NA
j_gene: TRBJ2-2
CDR3aa: CASSPGPTNTGELFF

v_gene: TRBV5-1
d_gene: NA
j_gene: TRBJ2-3
CDR3aa: CASSLVGDTQYF

v_gene: TRBV6-1
d_gene: NA
j_gene: TRBJ2-1
CDR3aa: CASNLRDPRWNEQFF

v_gene: TRBV4-1
d_gene: NA
j_gene: TRBJ1-1
CDR3aa: CASSQDWTVNTEAFF

v_gene: TRBV5-1
d_gene: TRBD1
j_gene: TRBJ2-7
CDR3aa: CASSTRGDRADEQYF

v_gene: TRBV6-5
d_gene: TRBD1
j_gene: TRBJ2-7
CDR3aa: CASSSTGDHEQYF

v_gene: TRBV11-3
d_gene: NA
j_gene: TRBJ2-6
CDR3aa: CASSLVRPGSSGANVLTF

v_gene: TRBV4-1
d_gene: NA
j_gene: TRBJ1-5
CDR3aa: CASSQDVGVGNQPQHF

v_gene: TRBV18
d_gene: TRBD1
j_gene: TRBJ1-1
CDR3aa: CASSPQGGYTEAFF

v_gene: TRBV29-1
d_gene: NA
j_gene: TRBJ2-1
CDR3aa: CSVLQGATGEQFF

v_gene: TRBV13
d_gene: TRBD1
j_gene: TRBJ2-1
CDR3aa: CASSYHVWDRGIISYNEQFF

v_gene: TRBV4-1
d_gene: NA
j_gene: TRBJ2-1
CDR3aa: CASSQGASESYNEQFF

v_gene: TRBV27
d_gene: NA
j_gene: TRBJ1-5
CDR3aa: CASSLSPRDSNQPQHF

v_gene: TRBV25-1
d_gene: NA
j_gene: TRBJ2-7
CDR3aa: CASSREFPYEQYF

v_gene: TRBV19
d_gene: TRBD1
j_gene: TRBJ1-2
CDR3aa: CASSTGQGTYGYTF

v_gene: TRBV9
d_gene: NA
j_gene: TRBJ1-6
CDR3aa: CASSVGGGNSPLHF

v_gene: TRBV2
d_gene: NA
j_gene: TRBJ2-3
CDR3aa: CASSGAQGPAADTQYF

v_gene: TRBV11-2
d_gene: NA
j_gene: TRBJ2-7
CDR3aa: CASSFSLGYEQYF

v_gene: TRBV5-1
d_gene: NA
j_gene: TRBJ2-7
CDR3aa: CASSYQTGSSYEQYF

v_gene: TRBV6-6
d_gene: TRBD2
j_gene: TRBJ2-7
CDR3aa: CAIGAGGVYEQYF

v_gene: TRBV6-1
d_gene: TRBD1
j_gene: TRBJ1-3
CDR3aa: CASSSDRGFNTIYF

v_gene: TRBV4-1
d_gene: TRBD1
j_gene: TRBJ2-7
CDR3aa: CASSPGQGNYEQYF

v_gene: TRBV9
d_gene: NA
j_gene: TRBJ2-2
CDR3aa: CASSVRGGNTGELFF

v_gene: TRBV18
d_gene: NA
j_gene: TRBJ1-5
CDR3aa: CASSPQPNQPQHF

v_gene: TRBV7-6
d_gene: NA
j_gene: TRBJ2-2
CDR3aa: CASSLNIPGQNTGELFF

v_gene: TRBV4-2
d_gene: TRBD1
j_gene: TRBJ2-4
CDR3aa: CASSQVTGDLAKNIQYF

v_gene: TRBV19
d_gene: NA
j_gene: TRBJ2-1
CDR3aa: CASSIAGDSYNEQFF

v_gene: TRBV9
d_gene: NA
j_gene: TRBJ2-1
CDR3aa: CASSLGLNEQFF

v_gene: TRBV5-1
d_gene: NA
j_gene: TRBJ2-3
CDR3aa: CASSVVGDTQYF

v_gene: TRBV4-2
d_gene: NA
j_gene: TRBJ1-1
CDR3aa: CASSQEGEGGTEAFF

v_gene: TRBV19
d_gene: NA
j_gene: TRBJ2-4
CDR3aa: CASSPHARYQNIQYF

v_gene: TRBV29-1
d_gene: NA
j_gene: TRBJ1-2
CDR3aa: CSVVGTDGYTF

v_gene: TRBV2
d_gene: NA
j_gene: TRBJ2-3
CDR3aa: CASHDLDLSTDTQYF

v_gene: TRBV6-4
d_gene: NA
j_gene: TRBJ2-2
CDR3aa: CASSDRDTGELFF

v_gene: TRBV6-5
d_gene: NA
j_gene: TRBJ1-1
CDR3aa: CASSRQPRGNTEAFF

v_gene: TRBV7-9
d_gene: TRBD2
j_gene: TRBJ2-3
CDR3aa: CASSKGTSGRGNTQYF

v_gene: TRBV4-2
d_gene: NA
j_gene: TRBJ1-1
CDR3aa: CASSQGYTEAFF

v_gene: TRBV2
d_gene: NA
j_gene: TRBJ2-5
CDR3aa: CASSKASGLQTQYF

v_gene: TRBV11-2
d_gene: TRBD1
j_gene: TRBJ1-3
CDR3aa: CASSLRGDRAGNTIYF

v_gene: TRBV2
d_gene: TRBD1
j_gene: TRBJ2-3
CDR3aa: CASSLGQGTDTQYF

v_gene: TRBV5-1
d_gene: NA
j_gene: TRBJ2-1
CDR3aa: CASSLRGPSYNEQFF

v_gene: TRBV7-6
d_gene: NA
j_gene: TRBJ2-1
CDR3aa: CASSLDTGSYNEQFF

v_gene: TRBV9
d_gene: NA
j_gene: TRBJ1-1
CDR3aa: CASGGNTEAFF

v_gene: TRBV20-1
d_gene: NA
j_gene: TRBJ2-7
CDR3aa: CSARNDYEQYF

v_gene: TRBV6-1
d_gene: NA
j_gene: TRBJ2-4
CDR3aa: CASSTTGMPNNIQYF